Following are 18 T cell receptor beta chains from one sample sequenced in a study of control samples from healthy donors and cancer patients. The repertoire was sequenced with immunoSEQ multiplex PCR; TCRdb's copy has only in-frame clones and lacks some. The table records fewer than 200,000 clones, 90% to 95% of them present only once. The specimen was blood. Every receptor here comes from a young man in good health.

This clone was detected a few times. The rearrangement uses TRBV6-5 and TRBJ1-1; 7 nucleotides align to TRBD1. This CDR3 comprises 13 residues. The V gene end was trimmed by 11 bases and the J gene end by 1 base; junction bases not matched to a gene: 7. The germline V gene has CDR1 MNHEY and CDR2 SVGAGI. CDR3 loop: CAAHRGGNTEAFF. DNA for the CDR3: TGTGCCGCCCACAGGGGAGGGAACACTGAAGCTTTCTTT.

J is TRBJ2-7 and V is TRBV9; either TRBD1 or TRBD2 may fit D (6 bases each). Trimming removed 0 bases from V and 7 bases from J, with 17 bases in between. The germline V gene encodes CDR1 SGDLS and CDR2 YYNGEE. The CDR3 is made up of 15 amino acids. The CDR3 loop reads CASSVGGAAYEEQYF. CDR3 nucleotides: TGTGCCAGCAGCGTAGGGGGGGCCGCATATGAGGAGCAGTACTTC.

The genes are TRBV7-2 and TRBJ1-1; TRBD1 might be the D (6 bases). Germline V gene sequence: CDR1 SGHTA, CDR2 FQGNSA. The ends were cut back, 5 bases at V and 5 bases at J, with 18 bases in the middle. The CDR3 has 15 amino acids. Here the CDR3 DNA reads TGTGCCAGCAGCCTTACTGCCGGGACACCAACTGAAGCTTTCTTT. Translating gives CASSLTAGTPTEAFF.

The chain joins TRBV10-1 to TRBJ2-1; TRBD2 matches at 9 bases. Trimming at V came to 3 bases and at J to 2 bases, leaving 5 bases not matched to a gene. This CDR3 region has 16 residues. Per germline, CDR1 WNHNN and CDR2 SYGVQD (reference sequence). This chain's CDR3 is CASSESSGIPYNEQFF. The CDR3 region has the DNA TGCGCCAGCAGTGAATCTAGCGGGATCCCCTACAATGAGCAGTTCTTC.

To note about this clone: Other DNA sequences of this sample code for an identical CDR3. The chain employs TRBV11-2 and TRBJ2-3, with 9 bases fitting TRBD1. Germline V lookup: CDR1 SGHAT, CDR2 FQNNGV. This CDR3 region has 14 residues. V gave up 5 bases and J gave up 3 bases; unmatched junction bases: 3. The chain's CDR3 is CASSLDRGTDTQYF. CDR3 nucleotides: TGTGCCAGCAGCCTGGACAGGGGAACAGATACGCAGTATTTT.

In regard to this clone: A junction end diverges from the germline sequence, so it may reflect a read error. In DNA form, the CDR3 reads TGTGCCAGTAGTATTCGGTCCACAGGGGCTCCCCAGCACCAGCATTTT. This sequence encodes CASSIRSTGAPQHQHF. This chain connects TRBV19 to TRBJ1-5, with 7 bases that match TRBD1. Germline values: CDR1 LNHDA, CDR2 SQIVND (reference sequence). CDR3 size: 16 residues.

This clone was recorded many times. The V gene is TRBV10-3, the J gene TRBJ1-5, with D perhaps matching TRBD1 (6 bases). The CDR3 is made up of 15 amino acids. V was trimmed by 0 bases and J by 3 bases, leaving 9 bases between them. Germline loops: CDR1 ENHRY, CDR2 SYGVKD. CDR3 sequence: CAISESQGINQPQHF. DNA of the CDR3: TGTGCCATCAGTGAGTCGCAGGGGATCAATCAGCCCCAGCATTTT.

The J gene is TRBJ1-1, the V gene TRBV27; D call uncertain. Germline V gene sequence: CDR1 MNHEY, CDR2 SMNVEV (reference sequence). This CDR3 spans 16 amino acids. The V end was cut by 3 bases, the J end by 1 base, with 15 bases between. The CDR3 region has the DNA TGTGCCAGCAGTTTTAGCCCAACGTATGGGAACACTGAAGCTTTCTTT. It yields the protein CASSFSPTYGNTEAFF.

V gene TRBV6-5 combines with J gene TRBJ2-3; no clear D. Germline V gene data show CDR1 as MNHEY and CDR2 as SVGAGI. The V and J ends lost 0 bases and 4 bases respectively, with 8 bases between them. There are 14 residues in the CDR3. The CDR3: CASSYSPEPDTQYF. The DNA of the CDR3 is TGTGCCAGCAGTTACTCCCCTGAACCAGATACGCAGTATTTT.

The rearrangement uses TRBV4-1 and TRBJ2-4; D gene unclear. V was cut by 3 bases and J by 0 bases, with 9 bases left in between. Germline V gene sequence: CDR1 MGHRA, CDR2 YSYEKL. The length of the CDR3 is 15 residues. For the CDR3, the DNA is TGCGCCAGCAGCCAGGAACTCCTAGCCAAAAACATTCAGTACTTC. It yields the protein CASSQELLAKNIQYF.

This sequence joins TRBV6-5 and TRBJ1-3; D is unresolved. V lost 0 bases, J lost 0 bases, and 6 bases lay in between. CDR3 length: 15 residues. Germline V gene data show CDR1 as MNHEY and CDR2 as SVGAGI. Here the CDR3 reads CASSYSGNSGNTIYF. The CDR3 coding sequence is TGTGCCAGCAGTTACTCTGGCAACTCTGGAAACACCATATATTTT.

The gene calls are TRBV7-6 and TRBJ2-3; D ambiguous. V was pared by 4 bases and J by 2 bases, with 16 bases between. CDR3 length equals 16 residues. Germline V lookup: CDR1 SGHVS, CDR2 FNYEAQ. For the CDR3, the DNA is TGTGCCAGCAGCTCCGCCTTACGGCGGAACACAGATACGCAGTATTTT. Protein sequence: CASSSALRRNTDTQYF.

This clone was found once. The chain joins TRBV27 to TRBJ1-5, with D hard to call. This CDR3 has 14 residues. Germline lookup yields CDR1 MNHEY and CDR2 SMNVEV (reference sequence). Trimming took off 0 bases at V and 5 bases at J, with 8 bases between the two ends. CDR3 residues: CASSLSGSHQPQHF. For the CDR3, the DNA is TGTGCCAGCAGTTTATCCGGGTCGCATCAGCCCCAGCATTTT.

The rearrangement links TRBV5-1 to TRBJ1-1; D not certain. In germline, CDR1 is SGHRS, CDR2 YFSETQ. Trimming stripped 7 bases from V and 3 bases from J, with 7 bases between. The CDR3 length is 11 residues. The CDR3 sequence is CASRTDTEAFF. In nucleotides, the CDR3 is TGCGCCAGCCGGACGGACACTGAAGCTTTCTTT.

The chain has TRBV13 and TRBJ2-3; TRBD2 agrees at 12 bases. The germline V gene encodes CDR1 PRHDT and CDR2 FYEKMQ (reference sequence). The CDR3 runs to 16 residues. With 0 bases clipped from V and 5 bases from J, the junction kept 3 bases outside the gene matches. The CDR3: CASSLGSSGRVDTQYF. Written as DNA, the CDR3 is TGTGCCAGCAGCTTAGGCTCTAGCGGGAGGGTAGATACGCAGTATTTT.

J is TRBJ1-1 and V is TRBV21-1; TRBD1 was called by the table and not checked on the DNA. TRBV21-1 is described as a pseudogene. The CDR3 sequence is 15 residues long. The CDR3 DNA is TGTGCCAGCAGCAAATTAGACACAACGAACACTGAAGCTTTCTTT. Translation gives CASSKLDTTNTEAFF.

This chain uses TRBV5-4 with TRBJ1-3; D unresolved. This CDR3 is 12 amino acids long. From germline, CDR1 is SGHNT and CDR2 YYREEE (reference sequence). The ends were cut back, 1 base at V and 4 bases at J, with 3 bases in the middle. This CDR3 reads CASSLLGNTIYF. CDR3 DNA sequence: TGTGCCAGCAGCTTGTTGGGAAACACCATATATTTT.

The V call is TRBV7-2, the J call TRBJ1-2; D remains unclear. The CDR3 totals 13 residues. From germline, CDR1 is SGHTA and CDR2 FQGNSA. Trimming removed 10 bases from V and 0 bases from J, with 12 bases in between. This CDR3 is CATTLQANYGYTF. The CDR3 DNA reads TGTGCCACCACCCTCCAAGCTAACTATGGCTACACCTTC.